The 4 T cell receptor beta chains in this list originate from one sample, sequenced in a study of identical twins. TCRdb reprocessed the 5' RACE reads with MiXCR, giving one entry per CDR3 protein. The sample shows approximately 1.8 million distinct CDR3 sequences, roughly 35% of them seen only once. The sample was cord blood. Source of these receptors: a newborn girl in good health.

V usage is TRBV6-1 and J usage is TRBJ2-7, with TRBD2 matching 9 bases. Germline V CDR1 and CDR2: MNHNS, SASEGT. Trimming took 10 bases from V and 12 from J; bases not matched to a gene: 16. The CDR3 is 13 amino acids. DNA of the CDR3: TGTGCCACTTGCGCGAGTAGCGGGAGAAAATCGTACTTC. It encodes CATCASSGRKSYF.

In this sample, this clonotype turned up a few times. The junction does not match germline at one end; this may be a read error. CDR3 bases: TGCAGTGCTAGAGGATATAAGGTGTCAGGGGGGGCCAACGTCTTGACTTTC. Residues: CSARGYKVSGGANVLTF. This chain links TRBV20-1 with TRBJ2-6; TRBD1 or TRBD2 may be the D gene (7 bases each). The germline gives CDR1 DFQATT, CDR2 SNEGSKA (reference sequence). This CDR3 comprises 17 residues.

V and J are TRBV11-1 and TRBJ2-1; D is perhaps TRBD2 (6 bases). The V and J ends lost 5 bases and 6 bases respectively, with 17 bases between them. This CDR3 is built from 15 residues. Per the germline V gene, CDR1 is SGHAT and CDR2 is FQDESV (reference sequence). The CDR3 DNA reads as TGTGCCAGCAGCCTCGGGACTTCCAACTGCAATGAGCAGTTCTTC. Translated, it gives CASSLGTSNCNEQFF.

In this sample, this clonotype turned up a few times. The V gene is TRBV6-6, the J gene TRBJ2-1, with 9 bases that match TRBD2. V dropped 6 bases and J dropped 13; count of bases not matched to a gene: 16. The CDR3 totals 15 residues. CDR1 MNHNY and CDR2 SVGAGI come from the germline V gene (reference sequence). The DNA for the CDR3 is TGTGCCAGCAGCCCTCAGGGCGGGGGGGCAGGATTTCAGTTCTTC. This encodes CASSPQGGGAGFQFF.